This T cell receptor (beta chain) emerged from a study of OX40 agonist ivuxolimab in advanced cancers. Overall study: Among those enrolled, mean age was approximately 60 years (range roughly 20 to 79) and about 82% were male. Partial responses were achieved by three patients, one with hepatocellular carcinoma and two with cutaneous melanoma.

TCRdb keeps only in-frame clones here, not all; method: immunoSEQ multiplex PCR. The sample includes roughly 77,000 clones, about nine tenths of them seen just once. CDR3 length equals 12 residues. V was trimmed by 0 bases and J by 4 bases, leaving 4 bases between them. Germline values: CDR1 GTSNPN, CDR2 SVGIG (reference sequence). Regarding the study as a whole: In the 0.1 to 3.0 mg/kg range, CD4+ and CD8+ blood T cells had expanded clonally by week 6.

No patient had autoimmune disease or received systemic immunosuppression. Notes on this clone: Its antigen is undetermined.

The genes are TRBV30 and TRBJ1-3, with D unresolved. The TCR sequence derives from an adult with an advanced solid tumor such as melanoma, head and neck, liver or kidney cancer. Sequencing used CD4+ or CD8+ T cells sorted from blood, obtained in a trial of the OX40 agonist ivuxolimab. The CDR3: CAWSVQGNTIYF. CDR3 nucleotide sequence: TGTGCCTGGAGTGTACAGGGAAACACCATATATTTT.